Shown below are 27 T cell receptor beta chains from a single sample sequenced in a study of metastatic and nonmetastatic thyroid tumors. Thyroid surgery was preceded by no treatment in any patient. TCRdb re-analyzed the PCR reads using MiXCR. This table has some 21,000 clones, about 12% appearing once. Sequencing input: blood. These receptors came from a male donor with papillary thyroid cancer or a benign thyroid nodule (not recorded which). Some clones in this sample may be carry-over from other donors' samples.

By sample share, this clone is medium-sized. V usage is TRBV6-1 and J usage is TRBJ1-3, with D perhaps matching TRBD1 (6 bases). The ends were cut back, 7 bases at V and 3 bases at J, with 16 bases in the middle. Germline values: CDR1 MNHNS, CDR2 SASEGT. The CDR3 length is 15 residues. The CDR3 reads CASKIDQGNGNTIYF. The DNA of the CDR3 is TGTGCCAGCAAGATCGATCAGGGGAATGGAAACACCATATATTTT.

The table lists this clone with many counts. This sequence joins TRBV14 and TRBJ2-7; TRBD2 aligns across 10 bases. Unmatched junction bases numbered 7, after V lost 3 bases and J lost 5 bases. CDR3 size: 15 residues. CDR1 is SGHDN and CDR2 is FVKESK in the germline V gene. The CDR3 sequence: CASSHIAGGGHEQYF. In nucleotides, the CDR3 is TGTGCCAGCAGCCACATAGCGGGAGGCGGTCACGAGCAGTACTTC.

This chain connects TRBV20-1 to TRBJ1-1, with D possibly being TRBD1 (6 bases). The ends were cut back, 3 bases at V and 4 bases at J, with 21 bases in the middle. In germline, CDR1 is DFQATT, CDR2 SNEGSKA (reference sequence). The CDR3 is 16 residues long. This chain's CDR3 is CSASPQGFNVGTEAFF. CDR3 DNA: TGCAGTGCTAGCCCGCAGGGGTTTAATGTGGGCACTGAAGCTTTCTTT.

This clone has ten or more counts. The chain couples TRBV5-4 to TRBJ2-5; D may match TRBD1 or TRBD2 (5 bases each). Trimming pared 4 bases from V and 1 base from J, leaving 11 bases between. This CDR3 is built from 14 residues. Germline values: CDR1 SGHNT, CDR2 YYREEE (reference sequence). CDR3 DNA sequence: TGTGCCAGCAGCGAGGGACGGTTCCAAGAGACCCAGTACTTC. Protein sequence: CASSEGRFQETQYF.

This clone was seen many times. This CDR3 is CASSLTGGAGKLFF. In DNA, the CDR3 is TGTGCCAGCAGCTTAACAGGGGGCGCGGGAAAACTGTTTTTT. The gene calls are TRBV11-1 and TRBJ1-4, with TRBD1 identical over 9 bases. Germline V gives CDR1 SGHAT, CDR2 FQDESV (reference sequence). This CDR3 is built from 14 residues. V was clipped by 2 bases and J by 10 bases; unmatched bases: 5.

This clone was detected a few times. The J gene is TRBJ2-1, the V gene TRBV24-1; perhaps TRBD2 as D (6 bases). The CDR3 is 12 amino acids. Looked up from germline, CDR1 is KGHDR and CDR2 is SFDVKD. Trimming left V 9 bases short and J 10 bases short, with 15 bases between. CDR3 coding DNA: TGTGCCACCTCATACGGGAGCTCGGAGCAGTTCTTC. This gives the protein CATSYGSSEQFF.

This chain connects TRBV5-4 to TRBJ2-5, with 8 bases matching TRBD1. The CDR3 sequence is 18 residues long. Germline CDR1 SGHNT, CDR2 YYREEE (reference sequence). V shed 0 bases, J shed 0 bases, and the junction held 10 bases outside the gene matches. The CDR3 nucleotides read TGTGCCAGCAGCTTGGGGGGCGACAGGGGCCGTGACCAAGAGACCCAGTACTTC. It encodes CASSLGGDRGRDQETQYF.

The sample holds many counts of this clone. The CDR3 DNA reads TGTGCCAGCAGCGTAGGGGGTTTTGGCTACAATGAGCAGTTCTTC. This sequence encodes CASSVGGFGYNEQFF. The chain employs TRBV9 and TRBJ2-1; D unresolved. The CDR3 has 15 amino acids. V was trimmed by 0 bases and J by 3 bases, leaving 10 bases between them. Germline V gene lookup returns CDR1 SGDLS and CDR2 YYNGEE. Full variable domain (rest looked up from reference TRBV9 and TRBJ2-1): DSGVTQTPKHLITATGQRVTLRCSPRSGDLSVYWYQQSLDQGLQFLIQYYNGEERAKGNILERFSAQQFPDLHSELNLSSLELGDSALYFCASSVGGFGYNEQFFGPGTRLTVL.

This clone came up once. The CDR3 does not end in the conserved phenylalanine or tryptophan, so this is likely a read error. The chain recombines TRBV7-1 with TRBJ1-3; D call uncertain. TRBV7-1 is an ORF, and what it does is uncertain. This CDR3 is 20 amino acids long. CDR3 protein: CANSSRYKSVSVADGNTIYL. The CDR3, as DNA: TGTGCCAACAGCTCCCGTTATAAAAGCGTTTCGGTAGCGGATGGAAACACCATATATCTT.

This clone rates as medium-sized. The DNA of the CDR3 is TGTGCCAGCAGTTACTCTGTCGAGCAGTACTTC. This encodes CASSYSVEQYF. The chain joins TRBV6-5 to TRBJ2-7; no clear D. V was clipped by 0 bases and J by 6 bases, with 3 bases between them. Germline lookup yields CDR1 MNHEY and CDR2 SVGAGI. The CDR3 length is 11 residues.

Only a few counts were recorded for this clone. The chain uses TRBV6-1 and TRBJ1-6; 11 positions agree with TRBD1. The V and J ends lost 6 bases and 10 bases, in that order; junction bases with no gene match: 5. The germline CDR1 and CDR2 sequences are MNHNS and SASEGT. This CDR3 spans 14 amino acids. In nucleotides, the CDR3 is TGTGCCAGCAGCGACGGACAGGGGGCCTCACCCCTCCACTTT. Residues: CASSDGQGASPLHF.

The chain combines TRBV2 with TRBJ1-2, with a weak D call TRBD1 (5 bases). Between the trimmed V and J ends, which lost 5 bases and 4 bases, there was a span of 17 bases. CDR3 size: 15 residues. The V gene's germline CDR1 is SNHLY and CDR2 FYNNEI. The CDR3 nucleotides read TGTGCCAGCAGTCGAGACAGCCCGACGGTCTATGGCTACACCTTC. It yields the protein CASSRDSPTVYGYTF.

The rearrangement joins TRBV20-1 to TRBJ1-2; TRBD1 matches at 8 bases. CDR3 size: 18 residues. The ends lost 3 bases at V and 4 bases at J; junction bases unmatched: 19. CDR1 is DFQATT, CDR2 SNEGSKA, per germline (reference sequence). For the CDR3, the DNA is TGCAGTGCTAGCGGGAGGTGGCAGGGGGCGGAGAGGCCCTATGGCTACACCTTC. Translating it yields CSASGRWQGAERPYGYTF.

The chain couples TRBV28 to TRBJ2-3, with 8 bases matching TRBD2. Germline V gives CDR1 MDHEN, CDR2 SYDVKM. Trimming removed 4 bases from V and 4 bases from J; junction bases left unmatched: 4. The CDR3 sequence is 14 residues long. The CDR3 bases are TGTGCCAGCAGTTGGGTCGGGAGGGCAGATACGCAGTATTTT. It is translated as CASSWVGRADTQYF.

The chain couples TRBV5-1 to TRBJ2-1; the D is unclear. CDR3 size: 12 residues. Germline V CDR1 and CDR2: SGHRS, YFSETQ. V dropped 2 bases and J dropped 5 bases, with 5 bases sitting between them. In DNA form, the CDR3 reads TGCGCCAGCAGCTTTGATGACAATGAGCAGTTCTTC. Its translation is CASSFDDNEQFF.

This rearrangement joins TRBV11-2 to TRBJ2-2; the D gene is possibly TRBD1 (6 bases). CDR1 SGHAT and CDR2 FQNNGV come from the germline V gene. CDR3 length: 16 residues. V lost 5 bases to trimming and J lost 0 bases, with 13 bases between them. The CDR3 is CASSRGRDTNTGELFF. The DNA of the CDR3 is TGTGCCAGCAGCCGAGGCCGGGACACGAACACCGGGGAGCTGTTTTTT. Based on the CDR3 plus reference TRBV11-2 and TRBJ2-2, the full variable domain is EAGVAQSPRYKIIEKRQSVAFWCNPISGHATLYWYQQILGQGPKLLIQFQNNGVVDDSQLPKDRFSAERLKGVDSTLKIQPAKLEDSAVYLCASSRGRDTNTGELFFGEGSRLTVL.

Comment on this clone: At one boundary the junction diverges from the germline segment, which might be a read error. V and J are TRBV4-2 and TRBJ1-2, with D unresolved. CDR3 length: 17 amino acids. Per germline, CDR1 LGHNA and CDR2 YNFKEQ. DNA for the CDR3: TGTTCCAGCAGCCCCTTGGCCCTGGCCGCCATCTCTTATGGCTACACCTTC. This translates into CSSSPLALAAISYGYTF.

This clone came up many times. J is TRBJ2-1 and V is TRBV6-5, with TRBD2 identical over 7 bases. Unmatched junction bases numbered 10, after V lost 2 bases and J lost 9 bases. In germline, CDR1 is MNHEY, CDR2 SVGAGI. CDR3 length: 15 amino acids. The CDR3 sequence: CASSYERTSSSEQFF. CDR3 nucleotide sequence: TGTGCCAGCAGTTACGAACGGACTAGTTCTAGTGAGCAGTTCTTC.

This clone was recorded many times. The chain uses TRBV10-2 and TRBJ2-2; the match to TRBD2 covers 10 bases. The germline V gene encodes CDR1 WSHSY and CDR2 SAAADI. V lost 11 bases and J lost 1; bases outside the gene matches: 4. This CDR3 has 14 residues. CDR3 coding DNA: TGCGCCGGGAGCGGGGGGGAGAACACCGGGGAGCTGTTTTTT. Amino acids: CAGSGGENTGELFF.

This clone qualifies as medium-sized. V is TRBV6-1 and J is TRBJ2-3; 8 bases are a match to TRBD2. J lost 3 bases, V lost 6 bases, and 11 bases had no gene match. This CDR3 has 16 residues. Germline V gives CDR1 MNHNS, CDR2 SASEGT. As DNA, the CDR3 is TGTGCCAGCAGCAATGGGAGGGCTAGCGGGACAGATACGCAGTATTTT. This translates into CASSNGRASGTDTQYF.

Ten or more counts support this clone. This rearrangement joins TRBV24-1 to TRBJ2-5; 7 bases agree with TRBD1. Trimming took 7 bases from V and 7 from J; bases not matched to a gene: 5. The CDR3 has 12 residues. Per germline, CDR1 KGHDR and CDR2 SFDVKD. Written as DNA, the CDR3 is TGTGCCACCAGCCAACCAGGGGGGACCCAGTACTTC. It encodes CATSQPGGTQYF.

This clone was seen many times. This chain links TRBV13 with TRBJ2-7, with a weak D call TRBD1 (6 bases). Germline lookup yields CDR1 PRHDT and CDR2 FYEKMQ (reference sequence). The CDR3 is 14 residues long. V was cut by 3 bases and J by 2 bases, with 11 bases left in between. The CDR3 DNA is TGTGCCAGCAGCTTTCAGGGGACGCCCTACGAGCAGTACTTC. This gives the protein CASSFQGTPYEQYF.

This clone is medium-sized. The rearrangement joins TRBV28 to TRBJ2-1, with 7 nucleotides matching TRBD2. The germline gives CDR1 MDHEN, CDR2 SYDVKM. V lost 4 bases, J lost 3 bases, and 6 bases stayed unmatched. The CDR3 length is 15 residues. CDR3 sequence: CASSSWGEGYNEQFF. The CDR3 DNA sequence: TGTGCCAGCAGTTCCTGGGGGGAGGGCTACAATGAGCAGTTCTTC.

About this clone: Since a much larger clone is just one base distant, this may be a read error. The V call is TRBV5-4, the J call TRBJ2-1, with D unresolved. The V gene lost 1 base and the J gene lost 5 bases, with 7 bases spanning the gap. CDR3 size: 13 residues. Looked up from germline, CDR1 is SGHNT and CDR2 is YYREEE (reference sequence). The CDR3 DNA reads TGTGCCAGCAGCTTGTCCACTGACAATGAGCAGTTCTTC. It yields the protein CASSLSTDNEQFF.

The rearrangement links TRBV6-1 to TRBJ1-5; D is undetermined. The CDR3 loop spans 14 amino acids. V lost 9 bases and J 0 bases, leaving 12 bases between the germline ends. Germline loops: CDR1 MNHNS, CDR2 SASEGT. Here the CDR3 DNA reads TGTGCCAGTTGTGTGCAGCTTAGCAATCAGCCCCAGCATTTT. Translating it yields CASCVQLSNQPQHF.

The sample holds a few counts of this clone. The rearrangement links TRBV5-1 to TRBJ2-7; TRBD2 agrees at 8 bases. Germline-derived CDR1 and CDR2 are SGHRS and YFSETQ. The CDR3 consists of 18 residues. With 3 bases clipped from V and 2 bases from J, the junction kept 16 bases outside the gene matches. The CDR3 region has the DNA TGCGCCAGCAGCTCGGTCGGGACTAGTTGGAGTAGGGCCTACGAGCAGTACTTC. Translating it yields CASSSVGTSWSRAYEQYF.

This clone came up a few times. The gene calls are TRBV6-2 or TRBV6-3 and TRBJ2-5; D tentatively reads TRBD1 or TRBD2 (5 bases each). The germline V gene has CDR1 MNHEY and CDR2 SVGEGT. V was trimmed by 2 bases and J by 7 bases, leaving 14 bases between them. This CDR3 comprises 14 residues. The DNA of the CDR3 is TGTGCCAGCAGTTACGCGGGCCCCCAGGGGACCCAGTACTTC. The encoded protein is CASSYAGPQGTQYF.